This T cell receptor beta chain stems from a study of blood T cell repertoires in COVID-19. Assay: immunoSEQ multiplex PCR; the TCRdb copy retains only in-frame clones and omits some. The sample shows about 240,000 clones, about 73% of them seen only once. CDR3 length: 20 residues. After removal of 0 bases from V and 2 bases from J, the junction contained 14 bases not matched to a gene. Germline CDR1 and CDR2: LGHDT and YNNKEL (reference sequence). V and J are TRBV3-1 (or the pseudogene TRBV3-2) and TRBJ1-5, with 9 bases identical to TRBD1. This TCR came from a woman over 75 with acute or convalescent COVID-19. Specimen: peripheral blood. CDR3 coding DNA: TGTGCCAGCAGCCAAGATAGGGGCACAGGGGGCCTTATTGGCAATCAGCCCCAGCATTTT. Protein product: CASSQDRGTGGLIGNQPQHF.